The 11 T cell receptor beta chains below come from one sample, sequenced in a study of T cell responses to AZD1222 COVID-19 vaccine. Sequenced by immunoSEQ multiplex PCR; TCRdb stores in-frame clones only, minus some. The sample records about 110,000 clones, 75% to 90% being singletons. The sequenced sample was peripheral blood, obtained on day 0 of AZD1222 vaccination. These receptors were taken from an adult in good health.

This clone came up once. V usage is TRBV28 and J usage is TRBJ1-1; no definite D call. V was shortened by 5 bases and J by 5 bases, with 6 bases between the two germline ends. CDR3 length equals 11 residues. The germline V gene has CDR1 MDHEN and CDR2 SYDVKM. CDR3 in amino acids: CASSLLTEAFF. The DNA for the CDR3 is TGTGCCAGCAGTCTCCTGACTGAAGCTTTCTTT. Drawing the rest from reference TRBV28 and TRBJ1-1, the complete variable domain is DVKVTQSSRYLVKRTGEKVFLECVQDMDHENMFWYRQDPGLGLRLIYFSYDVKMKEKGDIPEGYSVSREKKERFSLILESASTNQTSMYLCASSLLTEAFFGQGTRLTVV.

The J gene is TRBJ1-4, the V gene TRBV18; D is perhaps TRBD1 (5 bases). The CDR3 length is 16 residues. Germline CDR1 and CDR2: KGHSH and LQKENI. V lost 3 bases, J lost 0 bases, and 11 bases lay in between. CDR3 in amino acids: CASSPGTLATNEKLFF. The CDR3 bases are TGTGCCAGCTCACCCGGGACCCTTGCAACTAATGAAAAACTGTTTTTT.

The V gene is TRBV27, the J gene TRBJ1-2, with 10 nucleotides matching TRBD1. There are 18 residues in the CDR3. Germline CDR1 reads MNHEY; CDR2 reads SMNVEV (reference sequence). V shed 6 bases, J shed 4 bases, and the junction held 17 bases outside the gene matches. The CDR3 protein is CASSLQGQGTLGGYGYTF. CDR3 bases: TGTGCCAGCAGCCTACAGGGACAGGGGACCTTGGGGGGCTATGGCTACACCTTC.

The chain links TRBV15 to TRBJ1-1, with D maybe TRBD1 (5 bases). V shed 0 bases and J shed 1 base, with 9 bases lying between them. Germline assignment: CDR1 LNHNV and CDR2 YYDKDF (reference sequence). This CDR3 comprises 15 residues. The CDR3 region has the DNA TGTGCCACCAGCAGAGATCCCGGGGGGAACACTGAAGCTTTCTTT. Encoded protein: CATSRDPGGNTEAFF. Using reference TRBV15 and TRBJ1-1 for the parts outside the CDR3, the full variable domain is DAMVIQNPRYQVTQFGKPVTLSCSQTLNHNVMYWYQQKSSQAPKLLFHYYDKDFNNEADTPDNFQSRRPNTSFCFLDIRSPGLGDTAMYLCATSRDPGGNTEAFFGQGTRLTVV.

The chain employs TRBV18 and TRBJ1-2; weak D call: TRBD1 (5 bases). The CDR3 has 14 amino acids. The V gene lost 0 bases and the J gene lost 0 bases, with 5 bases spanning the gap. Looked up from germline, CDR1 is KGHSH and CDR2 is LQKENI. The CDR3 sequence: CASSPPTANYGYTF. The CDR3 region has the DNA TGTGCCAGCTCACCACCGACAGCTAACTATGGCTACACCTTC.

The sample holds one count of this clone. The genes are TRBV27 and TRBJ2-2; D is unclear. The germline CDR1 and CDR2 sequences are MNHEY and SMNVEV (reference sequence). Trimming took off 5 bases at V and 2 bases at J, with 15 bases between the two ends. This CDR3 has 16 amino acids. The CDR3 sequence: CASSDPTRSNTGELFF. DNA of the CDR3: TGTGCCAGCAGTGATCCAACCCGAAGTAACACCGGGGAGCTGTTTTTT.

The chain couples TRBV4-3 to TRBJ2-7, with D possibly matching TRBD2 (5 bases). Per the germline V gene, CDR1 is LGHNA and CDR2 is YSLEER. V lost 0 bases and J lost 6, with 12 bases in between. This CDR3 region has 14 residues. CDR3 bases: TGCGCCAGCAGCCAAGATAGGACTCCCGCCGAGCAGTACTTC. It yields the protein CASSQDRTPAEQYF.

The chain combines TRBV28 with TRBJ1-4, with 10 bases identical to TRBD1. This CDR3 has 17 amino acids. CDR1 is MDHEN, CDR2 SYDVKM, per germline. V was pared by 2 bases and J by 8 bases, with 11 bases of the junction left unmatched. Here the CDR3 reads CASSLRDWTGGGEKLFF. The CDR3 bases are TGTGCCAGCAGTTTAAGGGATTGGACAGGGGGAGGGGAAAAACTGTTTTTT.

The chain uses TRBV10-2 and TRBJ1-1; D is ambiguous. The V end lost 7 bases, the J end lost 3 bases, and 15 bases lay between the germline ends. The germline CDR1 and CDR2 sequences are WSHSY and SAAADI. This CDR3 spans 14 amino acids. The CDR3 region is CASIRGPRDTEAFF. In nucleotides, the CDR3 is TGCGCCAGCATCCGCGGTCCCCGGGACACTGAAGCTTTCTTT.

V and J are TRBV14 and TRBJ1-1; maybe TRBD1 (6 bases). The germline gives CDR1 SGHDN, CDR2 FVKESK. This CDR3 comprises 16 residues. Trimming took off 4 bases at V and 4 bases at J, with 19 bases between the two ends. CDR3 protein: CASSPGPGERTTEAFF. CDR3 bases: TGTGCCAGCAGCCCAGGGCCAGGGGAGAGGACCACTGAAGCTTTCTTT.

This clone was found once. This sequence joins TRBV2 and TRBJ1-1; D unresolved. CDR1 and CDR2 from the germline V gene are SNHLY and FYNNEI. V was cut by 7 bases and J by 4 bases, with 7 bases left in between. This CDR3 spans 11 amino acids. CDR3 nucleotide sequence: TGTGCCAGCAAGGGCGGCACTGAAGCTTTCTTT. Its translation is CASKGGTEAFF.